A single T cell receptor beta chain is shown here with its context. Its recognized antigen is unknown. No per-base quality is available; no much larger clone lies one base away. Whole blood was collected in K2EDTA tubes by collaborating institutions according to the institutions' own protocols. For TCRbeta analysis, collaborator samples were shipped as frozen whole blood, as isolated PBMCs, or as DNA extracted from either sample type. TCRbeta CDR3 regions were amplified from genomic DNA by means of the immunoSEQ Assay, a bias-controlled multiplex PCR. Turning to the authors' computational methods: Within the assay, amplification of reference gene primers was used to estimate how many nucleated cells each sample contained. To quantify the absolute abundance of each unique TCRbeta CDR3 rearrangement, sequence reads were collapsed and filtered. For each sample, productive Simpson clonality was calculated as the square root of Simpson's diversity index over productive rearrangements. The clones in this table, taken by TCRdb from immuneACCESS, are in-frame only. Not every clone is retained; where verified, under half of the shortfall comes from an unresolved V gene, and the cause of the rest is unknown. The V and J calls and clone size were taken over from that table, and D and trimming were inferred from the DNA. Recorded for this sample are some 66,000 clones; roughly nine tenths of them occurred a single time. The ten largest clones represent about 7.9% of the sample.

The source of the sample is a study of blood T cell repertoires in COVID-19 (dated by TCRdb to the early 2020s). Some background on the complete study: Samples covering the acute and convalescent phases of COVID-19 were provided by collaborators in the United States, Italy and Spain. Samples came from the ongoing ImmuneRACE study (first 160 participants) plus 1,254 subjects from 6 global collaborators. Subjects who had been exposed to COVID-19, were actively infected with it, or had recovered from it provided the deeply sampled blood TCRbeta repertoires that made up the dataset. The repertoires were released in a freely available public database meant as a resource for research on the immune response to SARS-CoV-2. Where available, HLA class I and class II types were obtained from metadata supplied by the sample provider rather than from assay-based typing. Nearly every sample came with metadata listing a de-identified subject ID, COVID-19 status, age in years and sex. The prospective study material was composed of cDNA or gDNA derived from T cells, B-cell-depleted T cells, or PBMCs. Here is what the overall study found, with its caveats: The quantity of clinical and demographic metadata differed by source and by participant and was supplied without curation.

After removal of 5 bases from V and 5 bases from J, the junction retains 12 bases not matched to a gene. Via the germline V gene (reference sequence), CDR1 is SGHNT and CDR2 YYREEE. The cysteine opens and the phenylalanine closes a CDR3 of 16 amino acids. This entry keeps only the CDR3 DNA: 48 bases, framed from base 1. Sequenced material: peripheral blood. The clonotype comes from a human donor in a cohort sampled during active COVID-19. The V and J genes are TRBV5-4 and TRBJ2-3; 9 bases in between match TRBD2. The DNA sequence is TGTGCCAGCAGTCTCGGGGTAGCGGGGGAATTAGATACGCAGTATTTT. This encodes CASSLGVAGELDTQYF. Joined to the reference TRBV5-4 and TRBJ2-3 proteins, this CDR3 gives the full variable domain: ETGVTQSPTHLIKTRGQQVTLRCSSQSGHNTVSWYQQALGQGPQFIFQYYREEENGRGNFPPRFSGLQFPNYSSELNVNALELDDSALYLCASSLGVAGELDTQYFGPGTRLTVL.